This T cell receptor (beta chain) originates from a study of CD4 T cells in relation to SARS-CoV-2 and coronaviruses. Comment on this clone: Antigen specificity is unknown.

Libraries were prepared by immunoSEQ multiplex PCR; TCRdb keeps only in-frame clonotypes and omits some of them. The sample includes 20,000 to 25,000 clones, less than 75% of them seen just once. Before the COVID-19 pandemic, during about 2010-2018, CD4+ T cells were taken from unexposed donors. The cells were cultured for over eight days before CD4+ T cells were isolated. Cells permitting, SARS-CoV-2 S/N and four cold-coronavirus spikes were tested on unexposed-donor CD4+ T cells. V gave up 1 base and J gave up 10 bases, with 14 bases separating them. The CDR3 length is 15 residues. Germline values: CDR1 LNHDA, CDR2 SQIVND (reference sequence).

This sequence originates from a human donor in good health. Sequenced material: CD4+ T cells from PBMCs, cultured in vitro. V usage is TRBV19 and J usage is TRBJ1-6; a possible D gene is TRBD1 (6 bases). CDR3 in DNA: TGTGCCAGTAGTATAGGGACAGCCCAGGGGTCACCCCTCCACTTT. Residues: CASSIGTAQGSPLHF.